This T cell receptor (beta chain) derives from a study of T cell responses to AZD1222 COVID-19 vaccine. Study-level findings and limits: Compared with day 0, the breadth and depth of the Spike-specific TCR repertoire rose significantly after two doses of AZD1222. It should be noted that donors were predominantly white British and more often female, and clonal diversity was possibly underestimated.

Details on this clone: Its specificity is not known.

Produced via immunoSEQ multiplex PCR; TCRdb's table is partial and in-frame only. The table lists more than 120,000 clones, around 94% of them singletons. Germline lookup yields CDR1 MNHEY and CDR2 SVGAGI. Trimming cost V 4 bases and J 0 bases, with 13 bases left between them. CDR3 size: 16 residues. This specimen consisted of peripheral blood, obtained 28 days after the second AZD1222 dose. This chain joins TRBV6-5 and TRBJ2-1; D is unresolved. The sequence derives from an adult who received the AZD1222 COVID-19 vaccine. This chain's CDR3 is CASSFSYASSYNEQFF. The CDR3 DNA reads as TGTGCCAGCAGTTTTTCCTACGCGAGCTCCTACAATGAGCAGTTCTTC.